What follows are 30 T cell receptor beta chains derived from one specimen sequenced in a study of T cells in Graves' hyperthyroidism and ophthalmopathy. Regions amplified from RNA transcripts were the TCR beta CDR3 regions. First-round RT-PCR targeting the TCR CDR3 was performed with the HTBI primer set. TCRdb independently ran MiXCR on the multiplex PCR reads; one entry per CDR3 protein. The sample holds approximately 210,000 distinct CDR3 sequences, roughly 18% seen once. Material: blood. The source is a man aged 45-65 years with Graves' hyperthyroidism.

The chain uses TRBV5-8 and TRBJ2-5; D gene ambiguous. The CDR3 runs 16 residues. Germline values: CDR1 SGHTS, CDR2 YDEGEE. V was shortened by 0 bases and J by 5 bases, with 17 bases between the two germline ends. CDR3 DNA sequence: TGTGCCAGCAGCTTGGCGGCCAGCCCTTCGGAGGAGACCCAGTACTTC. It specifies CASSLAASPSEETQYF.

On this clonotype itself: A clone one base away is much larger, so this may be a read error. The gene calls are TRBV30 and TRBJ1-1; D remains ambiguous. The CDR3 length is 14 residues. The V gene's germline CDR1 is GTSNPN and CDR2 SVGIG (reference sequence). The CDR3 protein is CAWSVQGFNTEASF. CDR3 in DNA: TGTGCCTGGAGTGTACAAGGATTTAACACTGAAGCTTCCTTT. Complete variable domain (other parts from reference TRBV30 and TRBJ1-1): SQTIHQWPATLVQPVGSPLSLECTVEGTSNPNLYWYRQAAGRGLQLLFYSVGIGQISSEVPQNLSASRPQDRQFILSSKKLLLSDSGFYLCAWSVQGFNTEASFGQGTRLTVV.

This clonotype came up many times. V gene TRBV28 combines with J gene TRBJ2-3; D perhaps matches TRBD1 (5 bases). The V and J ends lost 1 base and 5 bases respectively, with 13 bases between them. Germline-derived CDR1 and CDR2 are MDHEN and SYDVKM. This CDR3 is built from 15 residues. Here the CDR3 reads CASSLSRLGEDTQYF. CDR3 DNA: TGTGCCAGCAGTTTATCCCGGCTAGGGGAAGATACGCAGTATTTT.

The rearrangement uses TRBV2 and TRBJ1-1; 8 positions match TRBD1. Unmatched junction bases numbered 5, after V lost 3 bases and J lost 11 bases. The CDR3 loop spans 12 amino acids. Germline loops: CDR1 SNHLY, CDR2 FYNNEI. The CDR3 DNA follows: TGTGCCAGCAGTGATCAGGGGGCGGGGGCTTTCTTT. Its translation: CASSDQGAGAFF.

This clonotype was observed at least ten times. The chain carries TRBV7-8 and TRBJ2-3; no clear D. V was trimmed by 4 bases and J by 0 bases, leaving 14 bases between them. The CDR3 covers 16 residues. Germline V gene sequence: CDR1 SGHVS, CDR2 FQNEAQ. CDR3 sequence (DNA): TGTGCCAGCAGCTCTTTGCATGGTAGGAGCACAGATACGCAGTATTTT. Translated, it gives CASSSLHGRSTDTQYF.

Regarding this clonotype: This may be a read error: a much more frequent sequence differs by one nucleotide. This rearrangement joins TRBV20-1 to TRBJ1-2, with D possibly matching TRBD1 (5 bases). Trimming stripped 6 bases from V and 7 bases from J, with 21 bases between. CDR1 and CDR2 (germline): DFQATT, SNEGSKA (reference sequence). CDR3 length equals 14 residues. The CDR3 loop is CSAGLQGSGCGYTF. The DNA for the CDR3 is TGCAGTGCCGGTTTGCAGGGCTCGGGCTGTGGCTACACCTTC.

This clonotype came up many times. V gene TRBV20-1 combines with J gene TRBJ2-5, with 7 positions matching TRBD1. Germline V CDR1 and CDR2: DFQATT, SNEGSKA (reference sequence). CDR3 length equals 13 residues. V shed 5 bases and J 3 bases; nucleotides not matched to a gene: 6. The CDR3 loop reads CSAGGQVEETQYF. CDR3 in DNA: TGCAGTGCTGGAGGACAGGTTGAAGAGACCCAGTACTTC.

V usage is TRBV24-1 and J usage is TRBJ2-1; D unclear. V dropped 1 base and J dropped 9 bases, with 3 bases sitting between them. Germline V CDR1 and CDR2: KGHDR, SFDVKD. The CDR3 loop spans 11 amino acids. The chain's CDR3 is CATSDFSEQFF. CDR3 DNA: TGTGCCACCAGTGATTTCAGTGAGCAGTTCTTC.

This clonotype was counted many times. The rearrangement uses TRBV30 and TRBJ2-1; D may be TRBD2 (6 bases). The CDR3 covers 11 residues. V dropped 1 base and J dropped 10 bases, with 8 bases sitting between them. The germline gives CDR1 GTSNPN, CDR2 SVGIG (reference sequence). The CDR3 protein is CAWSGLDEQFF. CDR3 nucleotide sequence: TGTGCCTGGAGTGGACTAGACGAGCAGTTCTTC.

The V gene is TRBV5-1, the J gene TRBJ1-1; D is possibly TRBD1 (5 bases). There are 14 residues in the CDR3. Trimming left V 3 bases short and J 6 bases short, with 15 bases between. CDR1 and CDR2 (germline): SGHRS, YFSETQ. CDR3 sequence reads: CASSSDPGLPEAFF. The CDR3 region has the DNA TGCGCCAGCAGCTCCGACCCGGGACTTCCTGAAGCTTTCTTT.

In DNA form, the CDR3 reads TGCAGTGCTAGAGCCTCTCTAGGGTACCAAGAGACCCAGTACTTC. Translated, it gives CSARASLGYQETQYF. The V and J genes are TRBV20-1 and TRBJ2-5; D gene ambiguous. V was pared by 1 base and J by 0 bases, with 12 bases between. This CDR3 is built from 15 residues. Looked up from germline, CDR1 is DFQATT and CDR2 is SNEGSKA (reference sequence).

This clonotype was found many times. CDR3 region: CASRDGQSYGYTF. Written as DNA, the CDR3 is TGTGCCAGCAGGGATGGACAGTCCTATGGCTACACCTTC. The chain uses TRBV2 and TRBJ1-2; D might be TRBD1 (6 bases). The CDR3 extends over 13 amino acids. The V end lost 6 bases, the J end lost 4 bases, and 12 bases lay between the germline ends. The germline gives CDR1 SNHLY, CDR2 FYNNEI.

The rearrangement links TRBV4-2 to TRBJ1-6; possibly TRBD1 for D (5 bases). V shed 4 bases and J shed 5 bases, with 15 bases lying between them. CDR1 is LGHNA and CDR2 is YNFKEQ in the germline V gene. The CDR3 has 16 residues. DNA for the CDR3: TGTGCCAGCAGCCTGGCGACGGTGGGGGATAATTCACCCCTCCACTTT. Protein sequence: CASSLATVGDNSPLHF.

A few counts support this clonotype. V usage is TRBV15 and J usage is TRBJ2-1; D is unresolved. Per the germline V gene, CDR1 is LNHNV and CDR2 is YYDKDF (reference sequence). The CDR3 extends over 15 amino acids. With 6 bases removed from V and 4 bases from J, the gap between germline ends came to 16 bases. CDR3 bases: TGTGCCACCAGAAGCCTTGGGGAAGGATACAATGAGCAGTTCTTC. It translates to CATRSLGEGYNEQFF.

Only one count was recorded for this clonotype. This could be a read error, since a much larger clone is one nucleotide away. The CDR3 reads CASGLAGNKAFF. The CDR3 DNA reads TGTGCCAGCGGTCTGGCAGGGAATAAGGCTTTCTTT. The rearrangement links TRBV12-3 or TRBV12-4 to TRBJ1-1, with D possibly TRBD1 on 5 matching bases. The CDR3 is 12 residues long. Trimming removed 8 bases at V and 11 bases at J, with 18 bases between.

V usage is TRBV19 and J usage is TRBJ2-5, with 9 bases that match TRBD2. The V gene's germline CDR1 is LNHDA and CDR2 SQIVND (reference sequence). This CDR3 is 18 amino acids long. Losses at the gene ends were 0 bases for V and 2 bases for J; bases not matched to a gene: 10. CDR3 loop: CASSIDPPGAGGQETQYF. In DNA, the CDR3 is TGTGCCAGTAGTATAGATCCTCCGGGAGCGGGAGGTCAAGAGACCCAGTACTTC.

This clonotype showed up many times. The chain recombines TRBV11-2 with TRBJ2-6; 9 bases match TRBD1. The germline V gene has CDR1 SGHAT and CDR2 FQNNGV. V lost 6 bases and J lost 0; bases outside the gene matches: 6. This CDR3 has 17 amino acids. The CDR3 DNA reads TGTGCCAGCAGGCATCCGGGACAGGGCTCTGGGGCCAACGTCCTGACTTTC. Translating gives CASRHPGQGSGANVLTF.

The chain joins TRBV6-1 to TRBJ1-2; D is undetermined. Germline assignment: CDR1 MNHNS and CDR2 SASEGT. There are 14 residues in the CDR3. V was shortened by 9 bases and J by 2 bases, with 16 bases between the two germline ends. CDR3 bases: TGTGCCAGTTCCGATGCCGTGACAAACTATGGCTACACCTTC. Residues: CASSDAVTNYGYTF.

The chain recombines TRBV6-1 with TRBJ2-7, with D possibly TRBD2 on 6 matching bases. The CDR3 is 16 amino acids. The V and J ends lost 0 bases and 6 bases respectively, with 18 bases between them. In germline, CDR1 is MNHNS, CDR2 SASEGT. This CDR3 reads CASSEAPLFGGSEQYF. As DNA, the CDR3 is TGTGCCAGCAGTGAAGCGCCCCTATTCGGGGGATCCGAGCAGTACTTC.

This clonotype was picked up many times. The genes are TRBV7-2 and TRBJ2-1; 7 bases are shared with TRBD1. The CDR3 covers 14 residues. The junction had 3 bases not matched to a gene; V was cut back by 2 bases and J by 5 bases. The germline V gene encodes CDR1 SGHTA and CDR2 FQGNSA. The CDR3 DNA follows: TGTGCCAGCAGCTTAAGGACAGGCGACAATGAGCAGTTCTTC. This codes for CASSLRTGDNEQFF.

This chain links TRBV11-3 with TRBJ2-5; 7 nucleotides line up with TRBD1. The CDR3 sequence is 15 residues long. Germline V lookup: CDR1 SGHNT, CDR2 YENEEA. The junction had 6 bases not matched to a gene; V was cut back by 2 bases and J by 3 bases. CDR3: CASSLSPGTEETQYF. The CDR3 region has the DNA TGTGCCAGCAGCTTATCCCCCGGGACAGAAGAGACCCAGTACTTC.

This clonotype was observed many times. The CDR3 reads CSVKDRGETQYF. CDR3 DNA sequence: TGCAGCGTCAAGGACAGGGGAGAGACCCAGTACTTC. V usage is TRBV29-1 and J usage is TRBJ2-5; 9 bases align to TRBD1. This CDR3 spans 12 amino acids. The V gene's germline CDR1 is SQVTM and CDR2 ANQGSEA. The ends lost 6 bases at V and 4 bases at J; junction bases unmatched: 3.

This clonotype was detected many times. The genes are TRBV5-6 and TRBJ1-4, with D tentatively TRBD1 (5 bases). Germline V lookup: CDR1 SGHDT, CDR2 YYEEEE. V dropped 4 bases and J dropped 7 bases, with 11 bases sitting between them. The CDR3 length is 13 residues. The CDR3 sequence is CASSNTGSEKLFF. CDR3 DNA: TGTGCCAGCAGCAATACAGGTAGTGAAAAACTGTTTTTT.

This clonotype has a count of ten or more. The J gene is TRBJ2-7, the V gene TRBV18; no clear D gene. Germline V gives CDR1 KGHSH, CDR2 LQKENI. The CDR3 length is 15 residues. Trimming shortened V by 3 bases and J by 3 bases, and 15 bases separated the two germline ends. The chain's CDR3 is CASSPPLGLGYEQYF. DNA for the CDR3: TGTGCCAGCTCACCCCCTCTCGGGTTGGGCTACGAGCAGTACTTC.

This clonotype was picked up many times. CDR3 sequence (DNA): TGTGCCAGCAGCGCCCAGAGGCTAGCGGGAGTAGAGACCCAGTACTTC. Amino acid sequence: CASSAQRLAGVETQYF. V and J are TRBV7-2 and TRBJ2-5; the match to TRBD2 covers 10 bases. J lost 4 bases, V lost 5 bases, and 10 bases had no gene match. Germline CDR1 is SGHTA and CDR2 is FQGNSA. The CDR3 contains 16 residues.

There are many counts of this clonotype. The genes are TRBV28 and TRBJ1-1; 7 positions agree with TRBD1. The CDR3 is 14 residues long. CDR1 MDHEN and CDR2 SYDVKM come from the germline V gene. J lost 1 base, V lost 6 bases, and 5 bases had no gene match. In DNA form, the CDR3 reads TGTGCCAGCAGAAACGACAGGGAGAACACTGAAGCTTTCTTT. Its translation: CASRNDRENTEAFF.

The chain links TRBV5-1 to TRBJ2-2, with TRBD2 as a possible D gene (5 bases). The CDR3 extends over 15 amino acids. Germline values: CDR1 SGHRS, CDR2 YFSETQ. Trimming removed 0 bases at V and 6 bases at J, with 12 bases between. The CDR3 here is CASSLGLADAGELFF. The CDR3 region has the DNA TGCGCCAGCAGCTTGGGGCTAGCCGACGCCGGGGAGCTGTTTTTT. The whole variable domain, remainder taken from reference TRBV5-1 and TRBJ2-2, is KAGVTQTPRYLIKTRGQQVTLSCSPISGHRSVSWYQQTPGQGLQFLFEYFSETQRNKGNFPGRFSGRQFSNSRSEMNVSTLELGDSALYLCASSLGLADAGELFFGEGSRLTVL.

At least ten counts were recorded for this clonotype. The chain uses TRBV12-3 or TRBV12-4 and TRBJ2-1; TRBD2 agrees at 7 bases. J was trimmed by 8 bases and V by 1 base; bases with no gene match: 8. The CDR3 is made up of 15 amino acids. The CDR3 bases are TGTGCCAGCAGTTTAGTCGGACTAGTTAACCATGAGCAGTTCTTC. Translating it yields CASSLVGLVNHEQFF.

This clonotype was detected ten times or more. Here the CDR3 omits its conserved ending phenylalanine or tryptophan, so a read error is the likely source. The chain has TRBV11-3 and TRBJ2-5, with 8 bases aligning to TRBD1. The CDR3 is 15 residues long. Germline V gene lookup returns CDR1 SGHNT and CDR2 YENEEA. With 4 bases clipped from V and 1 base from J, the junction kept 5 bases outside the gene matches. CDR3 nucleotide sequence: TGTGCCAGCAGCTCAGGGGGCACGACCCAAGAGACCCAGTACCTC. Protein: CASSSGGTTQETQYL.

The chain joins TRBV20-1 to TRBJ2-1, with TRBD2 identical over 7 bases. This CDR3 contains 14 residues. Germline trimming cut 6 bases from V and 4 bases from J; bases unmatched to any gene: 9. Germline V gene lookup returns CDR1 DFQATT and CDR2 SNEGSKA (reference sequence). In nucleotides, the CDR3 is TGCAGTGCGGCTAGACTAGCAGGGTACAATGAGCAGTTCTTC. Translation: CSAARLAGYNEQFF.